A single sample gave rise to the 25 T cell receptor beta chains below, sequenced in a study of identical twins (dated by TCRdb to 2016 to 2017). The library was made by 5' RACE. For sequencing, an Illumina HiSeq 2000 was employed. The raw public data were reprocessed by TCRdb itself: fastp quality trimming at Q25, MiXCR clonotype calling, in-frame beta chains only. One record per CDR3 amino acid sequence lists the most common genes and DNA. This sample comprises a few hundred thousand distinct CDR3 sequences, roughly an eighth of them detected only once. The ten largest clones add up to more than 0.8% of the sample. This sample also belongs to another study, concerning yellow fever vaccine responses in identical twins.

The sequenced material came from CD4+ T cells sorted from blood. These receptors all come from a woman between 18 and 30 years old in good health.

This clonotype has only a few counts. This chain joins TRBV5-1 and TRBJ1-1; tentative D call: TRBD1 (6 bases). The CDR3 has 15 residues. Between the trimmed V and J ends, which lost 4 bases and 3 bases, there was a span of 16 bases. Per germline, CDR1 SGHRS and CDR2 YFSETQ. CDR3 bases: TGCGCCAGCAGCCCCGACAGGTATCGGGACACTGAAGCTTTCTTT. Translated: CASSPDRYRDTEAFF.

This clonotype was recorded a few times. The genes are TRBV4-3 and TRBJ2-6; D gene unclear. CDR3 size: 17 residues. V was pared by 0 bases and J by 2 bases, with 11 bases between. Per germline, CDR1 LGHNA and CDR2 YSLEER. CDR3 coding DNA: TGCGCCAGCAGCCAAGATATTTTGGGGACTGGGGCCAACGTCCTGACTTTC. Amino acids: CASSQDILGTGANVLTF.

V and J are TRBV10-3 and TRBJ2-3, with TRBD2 matching over 11 bases. The CDR3 is 14 amino acids. Germline loops: CDR1 ENHRY, CDR2 SYGVKD. Losses at the gene ends were 7 bases for V and 4 bases for J; bases not matched to a gene: 4. DNA for the CDR3: TGTGCCATCAACCAACTAGCGGGAGCAGATACGCAGTATTTT. Translating gives CAINQLAGADTQYF.

This clonotype has more than one count but fewer than ten. The chain employs TRBV29-1 and TRBJ1-1; no reliable D call. Trimming removed 6 bases from V and 1 base from J, with 12 bases in between. Germline-derived CDR1 and CDR2 are SQVTM and ANQGSEA. CDR3 length equals 13 residues. The CDR3 here is CSVQETENTEAFF. The CDR3 DNA sequence: TGCAGCGTCCAGGAAACCGAGAACACTGAAGCTTTCTTT.

This clonotype has a handful of counts. This chain connects TRBV28 to TRBJ2-2; 8 bases are a match to TRBD2. Germline V gene sequence: CDR1 MDHEN, CDR2 SYDVKM. Unmatched junction bases numbered 9, after V lost 5 bases and J lost 4 bases. The CDR3 totals 16 residues. DNA of the CDR3: TGTGCCAGCAGTCCCCCTGAGGCGGGAGGCACCGGGGAGCTGTTTTTT. Translation: CASSPPEAGGTGELFF.

This clonotype was counted many times. The DNA for the CDR3 is TGTGCCAGCAGCGCCACAGATACGCAGTATTTT. Encoded protein: CASSATDTQYF. The chain has TRBV18 and TRBJ2-3; D gene ambiguous. The length of the CDR3 is 11 residues. Germline-derived CDR1 and CDR2 are KGHSH and LQKENI. Trimming shortened V by 8 bases and J by 2 bases, and 5 bases separated the two germline ends. Full variable domain (missing parts from reference TRBV18 and TRBJ2-3): NAGVMQNPRHLVRRRGQEARLRCSPMKGHSHVYWYRQLPEEGLKFMVYLQKENIIDESGMPKERFSAEFPKEGPSILRIQQVVRGDSAAYFCASSATDTQYFGPGTRLTVL.

The table lists this clonotype with a few counts. The gene calls are TRBV9 and TRBJ2-7; TRBD2 matches at 9 bases. Germline assignment: CDR1 SGDLS and CDR2 YYNGEE. The V and J ends lost 0 bases and 2 bases, in that order; junction bases with no gene match: 0. This CDR3 has 14 residues. Here the CDR3 reads CASSVGGGAYEQYF. The CDR3 coding sequence is TGTGCCAGCAGCGTAGGCGGGGGGGCCTACGAGCAGTACTTC.

This clonotype was observed many times. The V call is TRBV12-3 or TRBV12-4, the J call TRBJ2-2; TRBD2 aligns across 10 bases. V gave up 7 bases and J gave up 0 bases; unmatched junction bases: 14. This CDR3 spans 19 amino acids. The CDR3 loop is CASNTGTGGLAANTGELFF. The CDR3 coding sequence is TGTGCCAGCAACACCGGGACAGGAGGACTAGCGGCGAACACCGGGGAGCTGTTTTTT.

The rearrangement links TRBV12-5 to TRBJ2-5; 10 nucleotides agree with TRBD2. Trimming took 1 base from V and 2 from J; bases not matched to a gene: 7. CDR1 LGHNT and CDR2 FRNRAP come from the germline V gene. This CDR3 spans 17 amino acids. The CDR3 bases are TGTGCTAGTGGTTTGGGACTTACTAGCGGGGAACAAGAGACCCAGTACTTC. It is translated as CASGLGLTSGEQETQYF.

This clonotype turned up a few times. The chain employs TRBV2 and TRBJ1-4; tentatively, D is TRBD1 (5 bases). Germline V lookup: CDR1 SNHLY, CDR2 FYNNEI. CDR3 size: 12 residues. The ends were cut back, 10 bases at V and 3 bases at J, with 9 bases in the middle. The CDR3 DNA reads TGTGCCAAGGGGCGCTCTAATGAAAAACTGTTTTTT. This codes for CAKGRSNEKLFF.

This clonotype was picked up many times. The chain links TRBV3-1 to TRBJ2-1; TRBD1 matches 9 bases. Germline CDR1 and CDR2: LGHDT and YNNKEL (reference sequence). This CDR3 is 14 amino acids long. Trimming took 4 bases from V and 9 from J; bases not matched to a gene: 7. CDR3 sequence (DNA): TGTGCCAGCAGCCCGCAAAGGGACAGGGTTGAGCAGTTCTTC. Translated: CASSPQRDRVEQFF.

In this sample, this clonotype turned up a few times. V gene TRBV6-5 combines with J gene TRBJ2-3, with a tentative D call TRBD1 (7 bases). Trimming left V 2 bases short and J 5 bases short, with 14 bases between. Germline V gene sequence: CDR1 MNHEY, CDR2 SVGAGI. The CDR3 contains 15 residues. This CDR3 is CASSYRGRGGDTQYF. The DNA for the CDR3 is TGTGCCAGCAGTTACAGGGGGCGGGGTGGAGATACGCAGTATTTT.

The table lists this clonotype with many counts. The J gene is TRBJ2-1, the V gene TRBV5-5; 11 bases align to TRBD2. The CDR3 has 15 amino acids. CDR1 and CDR2 from the germline V gene are SGHKS and YYEKEE (reference sequence). The ends lost 4 bases at V and 6 bases at J; junction bases unmatched: 6. CDR3 nucleotide sequence: TGTGCCAGCAGCGTGATAGCGGGAGGGACCAATGAGCAGTTCTTC. It encodes CASSVIAGGTNEQFF.

A few counts support this clonotype. The rearrangement joins TRBV3-1 to TRBJ2-5; 7 bases match TRBD1. The germline V gene encodes CDR1 LGHDT and CDR2 YNNKEL (reference sequence). The CDR3 runs to 15 residues. J lost 6 bases, V lost 4 bases, and 11 bases had no gene match. The CDR3 here is CASSLTGERRQTQYF. The CDR3 region has the DNA TGTGCCAGCAGCCTTACAGGGGAACGGCGACAGACCCAGTACTTC.

This clonotype has ten or more counts. For the CDR3, the DNA is TGTGCCAGCAGCCAAGTTATTGGACAACGGACGAATGAGCAGTTCTTC. Protein sequence: CASSQVIGQRTNEQFF. This rearrangement joins TRBV4-2 to TRBJ2-1, with TRBD1 as a possible D gene (5 bases). Germline CDR1 reads LGHNA; CDR2 reads YNFKEQ. The CDR3 totals 16 residues. The V end was cut by 1 base, the J end by 7 bases, with 17 bases between.

The CDR3 loop is CASSPPGTTTDTQYF. The CDR3 DNA reads TGTGCCAGCAGCCCTCCCGGGACTACCACAGATACGCAGTATTTT. This chain links TRBV14 with TRBJ2-3; 7 positions agree with TRBD2. Per the germline V gene, CDR1 is SGHDN and CDR2 is FVKESK. The trim removed 4 bases at V and 2 bases at J, leaving 6 bases unmatched. There are 15 residues in the CDR3.

This clonotype came up a few times. This rearrangement joins TRBV7-9 to TRBJ2-1; D is unclear. The germline V and J ends were trimmed by 4 bases and 8 bases, with 18 bases remaining between them. From germline, CDR1 is SEHNR and CDR2 FQNEAQ (reference sequence). The CDR3 runs to 15 residues. For the CDR3, the DNA is TGTGCCAGCAGCTCGGGCCTTAAACCTGTCGATGAGCAGTTCTTC. Protein product: CASSSGLKPVDEQFF.

This clonotype showed up just a few times. The rearrangement links TRBV28 to TRBJ2-5; the D is unclear. V lost 6 bases to trimming and J lost 4 bases, with 12 bases between them. The CDR3 contains 13 residues. Germline V gives CDR1 MDHEN, CDR2 SYDVKM. CDR3 nucleotides: TGTGCCAGCAGATCTAGGGTGTCAGAGACCCAGTACTTC. Residues: CASRSRVSETQYF.

The V call is TRBV29-1, the J call TRBJ2-7, with 11 bases matching TRBD1. The CDR3 has 14 residues. Germline lookup yields CDR1 SQVTM and CDR2 ANQGSEA. V dropped 3 bases and J dropped 7; count of bases not matched to a gene: 8. CDR3 loop: CSVDSGTGGAEQYF. In DNA form, the CDR3 reads TGCAGCGTTGACTCCGGGACAGGGGGTGCGGAGCAGTACTTC.

The chain carries TRBV20-1 and TRBJ1-4, with unresolved D. This CDR3 has 12 amino acids. CDR1 DFQATT and CDR2 SNEGSKA come from the germline V gene (reference sequence). V was shortened by 0 bases and J by 7 bases, with 6 bases between the two germline ends. In DNA, the CDR3 is TGCAGTGCTAGAGACTATAGTGAAAAACTGTTTTTT. Residues: CSARDYSEKLFF.

This clonotype has at least ten counts. The V and J genes are TRBV5-1 and TRBJ2-1, with 10 nucleotides matching TRBD2. Germline CDR1 SGHRS, CDR2 YFSETQ. The CDR3 length is 16 residues. The J segment lost 4 bases and the V segment lost 3 bases, leaving 7 bases of the junction unmatched. Here the CDR3 reads CASSSTGTSAYNEQFF. The DNA of the CDR3 is TGCGCCAGCAGCTCAACCGGGACTAGCGCTTACAATGAGCAGTTCTTC.

This clonotype was detected only a few times. The CDR3 spells CSAAPGRMNTEAFF. The DNA of the CDR3 is TGCAGTGCCGCACCCGGGCGAATGAACACTGAAGCTTTCTTT. V and J are TRBV20-1 and TRBJ1-1; D is unclear. The V gene lost 6 bases and the J gene lost 0 bases, with 14 bases spanning the gap. The germline gives CDR1 DFQATT, CDR2 SNEGSKA (reference sequence). The CDR3 loop spans 14 amino acids.

This chain uses TRBV12-3 or TRBV12-4 with TRBJ2-5; maybe TRBD2 (6 bases). This CDR3 comprises 15 residues. V was clipped by 1 base and J by 3 bases, with 12 bases between them. DNA for the CDR3: TGTGCCAGCAGTTTAGGGGACTTGTTTAAAGAGACCCAGTACTTC. As protein: CASSLGDLFKETQYF.

The V gene is TRBV20-1, the J gene TRBJ2-1; D remains ambiguous. The CDR3 spans 15 residues. V gave up 6 bases and J gave up 0 bases, with 15 bases separating them. Germline V gene data show CDR1 as DFQATT and CDR2 as SNEGSKA (reference sequence). CDR3 bases: TGCAGTGCGAAGATGCGGTGGGACTCCTACAATGAGCAGTTCTTC. This gives the protein CSAKMRWDSYNEQFF.

This clonotype showed up just a few times. The V call is TRBV5-5, the J call TRBJ2-1, with 8 positions matching TRBD2. The CDR3 has 15 residues. V dropped 5 bases and J dropped 8; count of bases not matched to a gene: 12. Germline V gene data show CDR1 as SGHKS and CDR2 as YYEKEE (reference sequence). As DNA, the CDR3 is TGTGCCAGCAGTCGGAAACCGGGACTAGAGTATGAGCAGTTCTTC. Protein: CASSRKPGLEYEQFF.